The entry that follows covers one T cell receptor beta chain sequence. The assay was immunoSEQ multiplex PCR, and TCRdb's table has in-frame clones only and misses some. The table records about 1.1 million clones, approximately 78% of them present only once. Trimming shortened V by 3 bases and J by 0 bases, and 8 bases separated the two germline ends. The CDR3 is made up of 14 amino acids. Germline CDR1 SNHLY, CDR2 FYNNEI. This entry is derived from a study of shared clonotypes between healthy human individuals. V usage is TRBV2 and J usage is TRBJ2-5; no clear D. The sample comprised memory CD4+ T cells from PBMCs. The subset is: CD45RA-negative fraction. The TCR sequence derives from a man in his late teens or twenties in good health. Some clones in this sample may be carry-over from other donors' samples. This CDR3 is CASSESQYQETQYF. For the CDR3, the DNA is TGTGCCAGCAGTGAGTCACAGTACCAAGAGACCCAGTACTTC.